The clone carrying this T cell receptor beta chain was seen a few times. As yet, its antigen is unknown. Caucasian individuals from Russia who were healthy and aged 6 to 90 acted as donors. Trimming at V came to 6 bases and at J to 7 bases, leaving 5 bases not matched to a gene. The CDR3 has 13 amino acids. Germline CDR1 is MNHEY and CDR2 is SVGAGI. The sample comes from a study of blood T cells in healthy people across ages. Study outcomes and limitations: Calculation of diversity from one million T cells yielded estimates considered to be underestimates.

A second PCR, run for roughly 7 to 11 cycles, used a sample-barcoded 5' primer plus a J-beta primer mix. TCRdb fed the 5' RACE reads into MiXCR, producing one record per CDR3 protein. The data show around 1,000,000 distinct CDR3 sequences, roughly two fifths seen once. The rearrangement links TRBV6-5 to TRBJ2-1; the match to TRBD1 covers 8 bases. Sequencing was done on a sample of blood. The sequence derives from a man younger than 35 in good health. The CDR3 DNA sequence: TGTGCCAGCAGGGTGGACAGGGCAAATGAGCAGTTCTTC. Translated, it gives CASRVDRANEQFF.